The source of this T cell receptor (beta chain) is a study of synovial regulatory T cells in juvenile arthritis. Study-level findings and limits: Synovial Tregs shared more CDR3 sequences with iaTregs than other blood Tregs. Compared with other blood Treg cells, inflammation-associated Treg cells had reduced TCR diversity.

The CDR3 runs to 15 residues. The DNA is not on file. Germline CDR1 reads MNHEY; CDR2 reads SVGAGI. Method: immunoSEQ multiplex PCR; TCRdb's copy keeps in-frame clones and lacks some. Listed are roughly 5,900 clones; more than 0.55% falls within the top ten. Concerning this clone itself: Its specificity is not known.

Sequencing was carried out using Treg cells from blood. This sample's subset: remaining (HLA-DR-negative) circulating blood Treg cells. The chain has TRBV6-5 and TRBJ2-1; TCRdb returns TRBD2, unconfirmable since there is no DNA. This clonotype was sampled from a donor younger than 30 with juvenile idiopathic arthritis. CDR3 region: CASSSWSRGGNEQFF.